This T cell receptor (beta chain) stems from a study of T-cell reconstitution after alpha-beta-depleted transplantation in children. This clonotype was counted only a few times. The antigen remains undetermined. A library of TCRbeta sequences, prepared with unique molecular identifiers, was generated. TCRdb redid the calling of the PCR reads with MiXCR, one entry per CDR3 protein. The table shows 450,000 to 550,000 distinct CDR3 sequences, with over 9.5% occurring only once. Study findings and constraints: By one year post-transplant, T-cell counts and diversity largely arose from T cells that were newly produced. Surviving thymic progenitors and recipient T cells were the source of high TCRbeta diversity at day 60 in some patients. Reported findings indicate that, about two months after transplant, alpha-beta T cells came from several hundred expanded clones, which were derived from non-depleted graft cells.

The origin of this receptor is a female patient between 2 and 15 years old who had a stem cell transplant for aplastic anemia, so the T cells may come from the graft donor. This specimen consisted of PBMCs, mostly from graft donor cells, obtained 180 days after TCRalphabeta/CD19-depleted stem cell transplant.

CDR3 in amino acids: CASSQDLNTGELFF. CDR3 nucleotides: TGTGCCAGCAGCCAGGACCTAAACACCGGGGAGCTGTTTTTT. The rearrangement links TRBV3-1 to TRBJ2-2; D gene ambiguous. Germline lookup yields CDR1 LGHDT and CDR2 YNNKEL (reference sequence). Trimming took off 3 bases at V and 2 bases at J, with 7 bases between the two ends. This CDR3 contains 14 residues.